The 10 T cell receptor beta chains presented below share a single source sample, sequenced in a study of blood T cell repertoires in COVID-19. Data came from immunoSEQ multiplex PCR; TCRdb stores just in-frame clones and leaves some out. In the table there are hundreds of thousands of clones, roughly 85% of which are singletons. Sequencing was carried out using PBMCs or T cells enriched from blood (not recorded which). The source is a woman aged 45-60 years who had recovered from COVID-19.

This chain uses TRBV2 with TRBJ2-1; perhaps TRBD1 as D (6 bases). Per germline, CDR1 SNHLY and CDR2 FYNNEI. The V gene lost 10 bases and the J gene lost 4 bases, with 23 bases spanning the gap. CDR3 size: 16 residues. CDR3 bases: TGTGCCACCCTGAGAGAACAGGGTCCCTCTTACAATGAGCAGTTCTTC. Protein: CATLREQGPSYNEQFF.

The chain combines TRBV29-1 with TRBJ2-1, with 9 bases identical to TRBD1. The CDR3 totals 16 residues. CDR1 SQVTM and CDR2 ANQGSEA come from the germline V gene. The junction had 9 bases not matched to a gene; V was cut back by 6 bases and J by 0 bases. CDR3 residues: CSVRTGVRSSYNEQFF. DNA for the CDR3: TGCAGCGTCAGGACAGGGGTCCGTAGCTCCTACAATGAGCAGTTCTTC.

The V and J genes are TRBV19 and TRBJ2-5, with 7 bases that match TRBD2. The trim removed 3 bases at V and 7 bases at J, leaving 14 bases unmatched. In germline, CDR1 is LNHDA, CDR2 SQIVND (reference sequence). The CDR3 sequence is 16 residues long. This chain's CDR3 is CASSIKTGGGGGTQYF. The CDR3 coding sequence is TGTGCCAGTAGTATCAAGACGGGAGGCGGCGGGGGGACCCAGTACTTC. Combining the CDR3 with reference TRBV19 and TRBJ2-5 gives the whole variable domain DGGITQSPKYLFRKEGQNVTLSCEQNLNHDAMYWYRQDPGQGLRLIYYSQIVNDFQKGDIAEGYSVSREKKESFPLTVTSAQKNPTAFYLCASSIKTGGGGGTQYFGPGTRLLVL.

The chain has TRBV29-1 and TRBJ1-1; 7 nucleotides match TRBD1. J gave up 4 bases and V 4 bases, and 6 bases lay outside the gene matches. Germline assignment: CDR1 SQVTM and CDR2 ANQGSEA. The CDR3 is made up of 13 amino acids. CDR3 sequence: CSVGYRGLTEAFF. The DNA for the CDR3 is TGCAGCGTTGGCTACAGGGGACTCACTGAAGCTTTCTTT.

V gene TRBV7-9 combines with J gene TRBJ2-1, with TRBD2 matching over 8 bases. From germline, CDR1 is SEHNR and CDR2 FQNEAQ (reference sequence). With 5 bases clipped from V and 2 bases from J, the junction kept 5 bases outside the gene matches. The CDR3 is 15 amino acids. CDR3 region: CASSPNSGAYNEQFF. CDR3 DNA sequence: TGTGCCAGCAGCCCTAATAGCGGGGCCTACAATGAGCAGTTCTTC.

The chain recombines TRBV15 with TRBJ1-5, with 11 nucleotides matching TRBD1. CDR1 and CDR2 (germline): LNHNV, YYDKDF (reference sequence). The CDR3 runs to 19 residues. J lost 5 bases, V lost 1 base, and 13 bases had no gene match. CDR3 amino acids: CATSRGTGTGGRVHQPQHF. The DNA for the CDR3 is TGTGCCACCAGCAGAGGTACCGGGACAGGGGGTAGGGTGCATCAGCCCCAGCATTTT.

CDR3 amino acids: CASSQEGAGELFF. DNA for the CDR3: TGTGCCAGCAGCCAAGAGGGAGCCGGGGAGCTGTTTTTT. This chain joins TRBV3-1 (or the pseudogene TRBV3-2) and TRBJ2-2; TRBD2 is a possible D gene (5 bases). Germline CDR1 reads LGHDT; CDR2 reads YNNKEL (reference sequence). The CDR3 totals 13 residues. V lost 0 bases and J lost 6, with 5 bases in between.

The chain is built from TRBV30 and TRBJ1-6; 8 positions agree with TRBD1. CDR3 length: 17 residues. V gave up 3 bases and J gave up 8 bases; unmatched junction bases: 15. Germline V lookup: CDR1 GTSNPN, CDR2 SVGIG (reference sequence). The CDR3 reads CAWSSIMSGGSYSPLHF. In DNA form, the CDR3 reads TGTGCCTGGAGCTCAATTATGTCAGGGGGCTCGTATTCACCCCTCCACTTT. Using reference TRBV30 and TRBJ1-6 for the parts outside the CDR3, the full variable domain is SQTIHQWPATLVQPVGSPLSLECTVEGTSNPNLYWYRQAAGRGLQLLFYSVGIGQISSEVPQNLSASRPQDRQFILSSKKLLLSDSGFYLCAWSSIMSGGSYSPLHFGNGTRLTVT.

About this clone itself: This sequence may be a read error, since a much larger clone differs from it by one base. V usage is TRBV6-1 and J usage is TRBJ2-5; 9 nucleotides agree with TRBD2. The length of the CDR3 is 16 residues. CDR1 is MNHNS and CDR2 is SASEGT in the germline V gene. CDR3 protein: CASCDGGGGAGETQYF. DNA for the CDR3: TGTGCCAGCTGTGACGGCGGCGGGGGGGCCGGGGAGACCCAGTACTTC.

The chain combines TRBV29-1 with TRBJ1-4, with 8 bases matching TRBD1. The CDR3 runs to 14 residues. Germline CDR1 and CDR2: SQVTM and ANQGSEA. V was clipped by 6 bases and J by 7 bases; unmatched bases: 10. The CDR3 DNA follows: TGCAGCGTATTAACAGGGGGAAGGGGTGAAAAACTGTTTTTT. Its translation is CSVLTGGRGEKLFF.